One and the same sample provided the 27 T cell receptor beta chains below, sequenced in a study of blood T cell repertoires in COVID-19. TCRdb keeps only in-frame clones here, not all; method: immunoSEQ multiplex PCR. The sample comprises hundreds of thousands of clones, around nine tenths of which are singletons, and 2% to 2.5% rests with the top ten. Sequenced input: PBMCs or T cells enriched from blood (not recorded which). These receptors all stem from a woman aged 60 to 75 in a cohort exposed to, infected with or recovered from COVID-19 (not recorded which).

The chain links TRBV5-1 to TRBJ2-7; 13 bases agree with TRBD2. There are 19 residues in the CDR3. Germline V gene sequence: CDR1 SGHRS, CDR2 YFSETQ. J gave up 3 bases and V 4 bases, and 16 bases lay outside the gene matches. CDR3 residues: CASSQGLAGSKPSLYEQYF. The DNA for the CDR3 is TGCGCCAGCAGCCAGGGACTAGCGGGATCTAAACCCTCTCTCTACGAGCAGTACTTC.

This chain connects TRBV7-2 to TRBJ1-4, with D tentatively TRBD1 (6 bases). The germline V and J ends were trimmed by 1 base and 7 bases, with 13 bases remaining between them. The CDR3 is 15 amino acids. The V gene's germline CDR1 is SGHTA and CDR2 FQGNSA. The CDR3 nucleotides are TGTGCCAGCAGCTTAGGGACCCGGGACACTGAAAAACTGTTTTTT. Protein product: CASSLGTRDTEKLFF.

As for this clone: Other DNA sequences in this sample translate to the same CDR3. The chain is built from TRBV18 and TRBJ1-6, with 7 positions matching TRBD1. J lost 7 bases, V lost 1 base, and 1 base had no gene match. There are 14 residues in the CDR3. Germline-derived CDR1 and CDR2 are KGHSH and LQKENI. In nucleotides, the CDR3 is TGTGCCAGCTCACCACAGGGGGCAAATTCACCCCTCCACTTT. It is translated as CASSPQGANSPLHF. Full variable domain (missing parts from reference TRBV18 and TRBJ1-6): NAGVMQNPRHLVRRRGQEARLRCSPMKGHSHVYWYRQLPEEGLKFMVYLQKENIIDESGMPKERFSAEFPKEGPSILRIQQVVRGDSAAYFCASSPQGANSPLHFGNGTRLTVT.

The J gene is TRBJ1-6, the V gene TRBV19; TRBD1 aligns across 10 bases. The CDR3 runs 14 residues. V shed 5 bases and J 9 bases; nucleotides not matched to a gene: 4. CDR1 is LNHDA and CDR2 is SQIVND in the germline V gene (reference sequence). The CDR3 DNA sequence: TGTGCCAGTAGTGCCGGGACAGGGGTTTCACCCCTCCACTTT. Its translation is CASSAGTGVSPLHF.

The rearrangement uses TRBV2 and TRBJ1-4; 7 nucleotides match TRBD1. Germline V gene data show CDR1 as SNHLY and CDR2 as FYNNEI. The CDR3 loop spans 12 amino acids. Unmatched junction bases numbered 7, after V lost 6 bases and J lost 12 bases. The CDR3 DNA sequence: TGTGCCAGCAGGAGACAGGGAGAGCAACTGTTTTTT. It specifies CASRRQGEQLFF.

The CDR3 sequence is CASSPQAPGQRIDYGYTF. In DNA form, the CDR3 reads TGTGCCAGCTCACCCCAGGCGCCGGGACAGAGAATAGACTATGGCTACACCTTC. This chain links TRBV18 with TRBJ1-2; TRBD1 matches at 7 bases. This CDR3 is built from 18 residues. Trimming cost V 3 bases and J 3 bases; bases outside gene matches: 16. Germline loops: CDR1 KGHSH, CDR2 LQKENI.

DNA of the CDR3: TGTGCCAGCAGCTTACCGGAGGGCCCCACAGATACGCAGTATTTT. Its translation is CASSLPEGPTDTQYF. V gene TRBV7-2 combines with J gene TRBJ2-3, with D possibly being TRBD2 (6 bases). The germline V and J ends were trimmed by 2 bases and 2 bases, with 11 bases remaining between them. CDR1 is SGHTA and CDR2 is FQGNSA in the germline V gene. The CDR3 loop spans 15 amino acids.

The chain employs TRBV24-1 and TRBJ2-3, with TRBD2 matching 9 bases. Germline CDR1 is KGHDR and CDR2 is SFDVKD. The CDR3 sequence is 15 residues long. J gave up 0 bases and V 12 bases, and 9 bases lay outside the gene matches. The CDR3 loop reads CAPGPLAGSTDTQYF. The CDR3 DNA is TGTGCCCCAGGCCCCCTAGCGGGGAGCACAGATACGCAGTATTTT.

This chain connects TRBV4-1 to TRBJ2-4; D gene ambiguous. This CDR3 is built from 15 residues. The germline CDR1 and CDR2 sequences are MGHRA and YSYEKL. The V gene lost 5 bases and the J gene lost 0 bases, with 11 bases spanning the gap. DNA of the CDR3: TGCGCCAGCAGCTCCACGGGTACAGCCAAAAACATTCAGTACTTC. This sequence encodes CASSSTGTAKNIQYF.

V usage is TRBV21-1 and J usage is TRBJ2-3; TRBD1, the table's D call, was not compared with the DNA. TRBV21-1 is listed as a pseudogene. The length of the CDR3 is 16 residues. For the CDR3, the DNA is TGTGCCTGCCCCGGGACAGGGGTTAAAGTCACAGATACGCAGTATTTT. Its protein is CACPGTGVKVTDTQYF.

The sample holds a few counts of this clone. The rearrangement links TRBV6-9 to TRBJ1-1; D is uncertain. V dropped 6 bases and J dropped 2 bases, with 10 bases sitting between them. This CDR3 spans 13 amino acids. The germline V gene encodes CDR1 MNHGY and CDR2 SVAAGI. The CDR3 DNA reads as TGTGCCAGCAGCCCTCCACAAAACACTGAAGCTTTCTTT. This codes for CASSPPQNTEAFF.

The chain links TRBV7-2 to TRBJ2-1, with D possibly being TRBD2 (6 bases). The CDR3 runs 13 residues. Germline CDR1 is SGHTA and CDR2 is FQGNSA. The V end lost 1 base, the J end lost 9 bases, and 10 bases lay between the germline ends. In DNA, the CDR3 is TGTGCCAGCAGCTTAGGACTAGGCGGTGAGCAGTTCTTC. It yields the protein CASSLGLGGEQFF.

The V call is TRBV9, the J call TRBJ1-5; 8 bases match TRBD1. CDR1 is SGDLS, CDR2 YYNGEE, per germline. CDR3 size: 15 residues. V lost 3 bases, J lost 3 bases, and 5 bases stayed unmatched. The CDR3 sequence is CASSAGQAPNQPQHF. CDR3 bases: TGTGCCAGCAGCGCGGGACAGGCCCCCAATCAGCCCCAGCATTTT.

This sequence joins TRBV5-1 and TRBJ1-4, with D possibly TRBD1 on 6 matching bases. Trimming removed 4 bases at V and 2 bases at J, with 12 bases between. The CDR3 is 15 residues long. From germline, CDR1 is SGHRS and CDR2 YFSETQ. The CDR3 is CASSPTGRTNEKLFF. Written as DNA, the CDR3 is TGCGCCAGCAGCCCTACAGGGCGCACTAATGAAAAACTGTTTTTT.

The chain is built from TRBV27 and TRBJ1-4; 7 bases line up with TRBD1. J was trimmed by 7 bases and V by 6 bases; bases with no gene match: 5. Germline CDR1 MNHEY, CDR2 SMNVEV (reference sequence). The CDR3 length is 13 residues. The CDR3 sequence is CASSLGTAEKLFF. The CDR3 DNA reads as TGTGCCAGCAGCCTCGGGACAGCTGAAAAACTGTTTTTT.

This clone is a singleton in its sample. The V gene is TRBV18, the J gene TRBJ2-7, with D possibly matching TRBD2 (6 bases). The CDR3 covers 12 residues. V gave up 3 bases and J gave up 5 bases, with 8 bases separating them. The germline V gene has CDR1 KGHSH and CDR2 LQKENI. This chain's CDR3 is CASSPAGNEQYF. The CDR3 bases are TGTGCCAGCTCACCGGCGGGGAACGAGCAGTACTTC.

V usage is TRBV11-3 and J usage is TRBJ2-7; tentative D call: TRBD1 (6 bases). V was shortened by 5 bases and J by 1 base, with 9 bases between the two germline ends. The CDR3 runs 13 residues. Germline lookup yields CDR1 SGHNT and CDR2 YENEEA. The CDR3 spells CASSPGQSYEQYF. The CDR3 DNA reads as TGTGCCAGCAGCCCCGGACAGTCCTACGAGCAGTACTTC.

The J gene is TRBJ2-7, the V gene TRBV28, with a tentative D call TRBD2 (7 bases). The V end was cut by 6 bases, the J end by 2 bases, with 14 bases between. The length of the CDR3 is 14 residues. Germline V CDR1 and CDR2: MDHEN, SYDVKM. CDR3 loop: CASSAGGPPYEQYF. The CDR3 coding sequence is TGTGCCAGCAGCGCCGGGGGGCCCCCCTACGAGCAGTACTTC.

This chain uses TRBV4-1 with TRBJ1-5, with TRBD1 as a possible D gene (6 bases). With 2 bases removed from V and 5 bases from J, the gap between germline ends came to 22 bases. Germline V CDR1 and CDR2: MGHRA, YSYEKL. This CDR3 comprises 18 residues. The CDR3 loop reads CASSQKSYGGRQDQPQHF. CDR3 in DNA: TGCGCCAGCAGCCAAAAATCGTACGGGGGGCGGCAGGATCAGCCCCAGCATTTT.

The chain carries TRBV25-1 and TRBJ2-2; 8 nucleotides align to TRBD2. Trimming at V came to 1 base and at J to 4 bases, leaving 11 bases not matched to a gene. Germline V lookup: CDR1 MGHDK, CDR2 SYGVNS. The CDR3 is made up of 18 amino acids. Here the CDR3 reads CASSESLTAGVSTGELFF. The CDR3, as DNA: TGTGCCAGCAGTGAATCCTTAACAGCGGGAGTTAGCACCGGGGAGCTGTTTTTT.

The chain carries TRBV28 and TRBJ1-1, with a tentative D call TRBD1 (5 bases). This CDR3 has 15 amino acids. Germline V gives CDR1 MDHEN, CDR2 SYDVKM. V lost 5 bases and J lost 9, with 22 bases in between. In DNA form, the CDR3 reads TGTGCCAGCAGTCTACCTCCCACAGGCAGAGTCAAAGCTTTCTTT. This encodes CASSLPPTGRVKAFF.

This chain joins TRBV5-6 and TRBJ2-7; D gene unclear. The CDR3 spans 14 residues. Germline V lookup: CDR1 SGHDT, CDR2 YYEEEE. Trimming left V 2 bases short and J 1 base short, with 10 bases between. This chain's CDR3 is CASSFSPVSYEQYF. The CDR3 DNA is TGTGCCAGCAGCTTTTCCCCGGTGTCCTACGAGCAGTACTTC.

V gene TRBV4-2 combines with J gene TRBJ2-1; D ambiguous. Trimming cost V 3 bases and J 5 bases, with 5 bases left between them. The CDR3 spans 12 residues. CDR1 is LGHNA, CDR2 YNFKEQ, per germline. Here the CDR3 reads CASSQADNEQFF. CDR3 nucleotide sequence: TGTGCCAGCAGCCAGGCTGACAATGAGCAGTTCTTC.

This rearrangement joins TRBV14 to TRBJ2-2; TRBD2 might be the D (5 bases). Germline V lookup: CDR1 SGHDN, CDR2 FVKESK. Between the trimmed V and J ends, which lost 0 bases and 10 bases, there was a span of 9 bases. This CDR3 comprises 13 residues. In nucleotides, the CDR3 is TGTGCCAGCAGCCAAGATCGGGGATTGGAGCTGTTTTTT. This sequence encodes CASSQDRGLELFF.

The rearrangement uses TRBV11-2 and TRBJ2-1; possibly TRBD2 for D (5 bases). The length of the CDR3 is 14 residues. V lost 4 bases and J 6 bases, leaving 13 bases between the germline ends. Germline values: CDR1 SGHAT, CDR2 FQNNGV. Here the CDR3 reads CASSSLDWANEQFF. CDR3 nucleotides: TGTGCCAGCAGCTCACTGGACTGGGCCAATGAGCAGTTCTTC.

In its sample, this clone was seen once. The chain has TRBV18 and TRBJ1-1; D might be TRBD1 (6 bases). The V gene lost 3 bases and the J gene lost 3 bases, with 11 bases spanning the gap. CDR1 and CDR2 (germline): KGHSH, LQKENI. CDR3 length: 14 residues. The CDR3 DNA follows: TGTGCCAGCTCACCCGCCCGGACAGACACTGAAGCTTTCTTT. Protein: CASSPARTDTEAFF.

The rearrangement uses TRBV7-3 and TRBJ2-1; TRBD1 agrees at 7 bases. V lost 2 bases and J lost 6; bases outside the gene matches: 4. This CDR3 has 14 amino acids. The germline CDR1 and CDR2 sequences are SGHTA and FQGTGA. Here the CDR3 DNA reads TGTGCCAGCAGCTTAGACAGGGAAGGCAATGAGCAGTTCTTC. Encoded protein: CASSLDREGNEQFF.